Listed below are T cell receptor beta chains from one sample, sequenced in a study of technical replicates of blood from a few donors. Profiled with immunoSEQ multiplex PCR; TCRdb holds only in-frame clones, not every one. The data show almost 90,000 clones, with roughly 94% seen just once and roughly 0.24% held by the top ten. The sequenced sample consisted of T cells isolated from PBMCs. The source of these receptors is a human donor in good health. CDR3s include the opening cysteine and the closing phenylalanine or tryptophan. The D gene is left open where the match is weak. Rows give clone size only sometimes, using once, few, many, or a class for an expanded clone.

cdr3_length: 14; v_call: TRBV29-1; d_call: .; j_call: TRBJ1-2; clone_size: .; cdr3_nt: TGCAGCGTTACCCACAGGCTTACTAACTATGGCTACACCTTC; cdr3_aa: CSVTHRLTNYGYTF
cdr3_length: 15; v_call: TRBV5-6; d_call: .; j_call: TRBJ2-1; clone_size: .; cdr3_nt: TGTGCCAGCACCCCCTGGGGGACTTCCTACAATGAGCAGTTCTTC; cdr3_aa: CASTPWGTSYNEQFF
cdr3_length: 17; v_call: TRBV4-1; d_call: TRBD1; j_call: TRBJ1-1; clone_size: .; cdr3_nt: TGCGCCAGCAGCCAACGGACAGGGGATGAAACCCCTCGGAAAACTTTCTTT; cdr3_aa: CASSQRTGDETPRKTFF
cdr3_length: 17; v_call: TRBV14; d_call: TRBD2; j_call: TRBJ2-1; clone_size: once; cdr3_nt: TGTGCCAGCAGCCAAGATCCCAGACTAGCGGGGGTCAATGAGCAGTTCTTC; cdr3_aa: CASSQDPRLAGVNEQFF
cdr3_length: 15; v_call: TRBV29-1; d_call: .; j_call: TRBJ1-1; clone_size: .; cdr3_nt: TGCAGCGTTGTGTTTCCAGGGACAATGAACACTGAAGCTTTCTTT; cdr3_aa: CSVVFPGTMNTEAFF
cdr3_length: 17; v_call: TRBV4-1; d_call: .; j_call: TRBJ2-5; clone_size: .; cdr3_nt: TGCGCCAGCAGCCACAGGTCGGCGGGAAGGGAATTGGGGACCCAGTACTTC; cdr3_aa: CASSHRSAGRELGTQYF
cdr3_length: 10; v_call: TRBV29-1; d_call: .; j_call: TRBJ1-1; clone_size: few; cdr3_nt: TGCAGCGTTGAACGGAGGGAAGCTTTCTTT; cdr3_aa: CSVERREAFF
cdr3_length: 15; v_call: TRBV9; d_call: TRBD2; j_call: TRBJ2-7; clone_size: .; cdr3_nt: TGTGCCAGCAGCTCCCTTAGCGGGGGGGCCTACGAGCAGTACTTC; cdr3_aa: CASSSLSGGAYEQYF
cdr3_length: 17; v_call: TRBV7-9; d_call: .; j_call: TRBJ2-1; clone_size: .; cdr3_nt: TGTGCCAGCAGCTTAGCTAGCGGCCCAGAGACATACAATGAGCAGTTCTTC; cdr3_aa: CASSLASGPETYNEQFF
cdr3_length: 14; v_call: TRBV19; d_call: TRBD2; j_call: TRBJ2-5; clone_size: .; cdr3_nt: TGTGCCAGTAGTGTTCCTAGCGGGAGTGAGACCCAGTACTTC; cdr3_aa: CASSVPSGSETQYF
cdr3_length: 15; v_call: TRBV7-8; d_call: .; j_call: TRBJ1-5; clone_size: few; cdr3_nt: TGTGCCAGCAGCTTGTATCAGGGTACCGACCAGCCCCAGCATTTT; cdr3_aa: CASSLYQGTDQPQHF
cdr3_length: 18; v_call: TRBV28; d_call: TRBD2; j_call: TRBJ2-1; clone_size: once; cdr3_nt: TGTGCCAGCAGTCCTATTGGATTAGCGGGATCGACATACAATGAGCAGTTCTTC; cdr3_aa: CASSPIGLAGSTYNEQFF